The entry that follows covers one T cell receptor (beta chain) sequence. This entry comes from a study of blood T cell repertoires in COVID-19. Study-level background: Both acute and convalescent COVID-19 samples were obtained from the United States, Italy and Spain. PBMCs, B-cell-depleted T cells, or T cells were the source of the cDNA or gDNA that made up the material.

How the authors handled the data: Amplifying reference gene primers gave estimates of nucleated cell counts. The repertoire was sequenced with immunoSEQ multiplex PCR; TCRdb's copy has only in-frame clones and lacks some. The V and J calls and clone size were taken over from that table, and D and trimming were inferred from the DNA. The sample carries 140,000 or so clones, roughly 77% recorded once. Germline CDR1 LNHDA, CDR2 SQIVND (reference sequence). The CDR3 contains 14 residues. The V segment lost 4 bases and the J segment 4 bases; nucleotides outside the gene matches: 5. The rearrangement joins TRBV19 to TRBJ1-1; 8 bases agree with TRBD1. Material: peripheral blood. This sequence was found in a man between 60 and 75 years old with acute or convalescent COVID-19. CDR3 in DNA: TGTGCCAGTAGTAGGACAGGGAAGGCCACTGAAGCTTTCTTT. The encoded protein is CASSRTGKATEAFF.